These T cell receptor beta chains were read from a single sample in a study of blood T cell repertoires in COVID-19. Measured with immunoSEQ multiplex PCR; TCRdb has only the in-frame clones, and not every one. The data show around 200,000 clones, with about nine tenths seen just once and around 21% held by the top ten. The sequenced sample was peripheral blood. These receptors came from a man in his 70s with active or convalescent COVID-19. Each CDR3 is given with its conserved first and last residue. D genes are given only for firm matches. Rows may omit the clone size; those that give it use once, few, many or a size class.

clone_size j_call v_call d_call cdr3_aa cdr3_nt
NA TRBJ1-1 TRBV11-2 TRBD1 CASSLGRDRIKGTEAFF TGTGCCAGCAGCTTAGGTCGGGACAGGATCAAGGGCACTGAAGCTTTCTTT
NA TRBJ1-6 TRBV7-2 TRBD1 CASSLTGGFWNSPLHF TGTGCCAGCAGTCTGACAGGGGGTTTTTGGAATTCACCCCTCCACTTT
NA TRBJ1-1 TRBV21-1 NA CASSDRVGTEAFF TGTGCCAGCAGCGACAGGGTTGGCACTGAAGCTTTCTTT
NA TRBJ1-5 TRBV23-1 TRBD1 CASSQWFRTGRKGWGQPQHF TGCGCCAGCAGTCAATGGTTCCGGACAGGGCGAAAGGGATGGGGTCAGCCCCAGCATTTT
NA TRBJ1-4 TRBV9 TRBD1 CASSATGRNEKLFF TGTGCCAGCAGCGCGACAGGGAGAAATGAAAAACTGTTTTTT
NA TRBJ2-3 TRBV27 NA CASSLSFLSRELTDTQYF TGTGCCAGCAGTTTATCGTTCTTAAGCAGGGAACTCACAGATACGCAGTATTTT
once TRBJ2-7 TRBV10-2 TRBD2 CASSEARLAADYEQYF TGCGCCAGCAGTGAGGCCCGACTAGCAGCGGACTACGAGCAGTACTTC
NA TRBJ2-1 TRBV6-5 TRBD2 CASSYSRGLAGFEQFF TGTGCCAGCAGTTACTCGCGTGGACTAGCGGGTTTTGAGCAGTTCTTC
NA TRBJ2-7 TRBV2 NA CASGGAAASSYEQYF TGTGCCAGCGGGGGGGCAGCGGCTTCCTCCTACGAGCAGTACTTC
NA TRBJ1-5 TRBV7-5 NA CARSPRRDSNSNQPQHF TGTGCCAGAAGCCCGCGCCGAGACAGCAATAGCAATCAGCCCCAGCATTTT
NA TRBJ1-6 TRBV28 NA CASSLSFSNSPLHF TGTGCCAGCAGTTTGAGCTTCTCGAATTCACCCCTCCACTTT
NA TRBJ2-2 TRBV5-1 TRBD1 CASSLGQGSNLNTGELFF TGCGCCAGCAGCTTGGGACAGGGGTCAAACCTGAACACCGGGGAGCTGTTTTTT
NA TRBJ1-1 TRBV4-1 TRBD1 CASSHPEGLGSGQMNTEAFF TGCGCCAGCAGCCATCCCGAGGGGTTAGGGTCGGGACAGATGAACACTGAAGCTTTCTTT
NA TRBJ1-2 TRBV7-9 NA CASSLLWEGPAYGYTF TGTGCCAGCAGCTTACTATGGGAGGGGCCTGCCTATGGCTACACCTTC
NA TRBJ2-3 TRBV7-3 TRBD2 CASSSTSGRGRYTDTQYF TGTGCCAGCAGCTCGACTAGCGGTCGAGGGCGATACACAGATACGCAGTATTTT
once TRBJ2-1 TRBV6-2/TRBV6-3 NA CASSYLSADGYNEQFF TGTGCCAGCAGTTACCTGTCAGCGGACGGCTACAATGAGCAGTTCTTC
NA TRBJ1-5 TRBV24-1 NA CATSESRWRSNQPQHF TGTGCCACCAGCGAATCGAGGTGGAGGAGCAATCAGCCCCAGCATTTT
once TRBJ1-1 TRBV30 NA CAWSWGRRTEAFF TGTGCCTGGAGTTGGGGGCGCAGGACTGAAGCTTTCTTT
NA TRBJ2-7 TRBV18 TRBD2 CASSPPGLTYEQYF TGTGCCAGCTCACCCCCGGGACTAACCTACGAGCAGTACTTC
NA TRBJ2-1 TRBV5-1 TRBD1 CASNPGQGNEQFF TGCGCCAGCAACCCGGGACAGGGTAATGAGCAGTTCTTC
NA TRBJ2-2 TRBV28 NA CASSLGQNTGELFF TGTGCCAGCAGTTTAGGACAGAACACCGGGGAGCTGTTTTTT
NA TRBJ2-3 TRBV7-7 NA CASSRVAAATDTQYF TGTGCTAGCAGCCGTGTAGCGGCGGCCACAGATACGCAGTATTTT
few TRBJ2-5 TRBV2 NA CASSLQGRQETQYF TGTGCCAGCAGCCTCCAGGGGCGGCAAGAGACCCAGTACTTC
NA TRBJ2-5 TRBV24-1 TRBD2 CATSPGLAGETQYF TGTGCCACCAGCCCCGGACTAGCGGGAGAGACCCAGTACTTC
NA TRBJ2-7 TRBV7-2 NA CASSSPGHLPGEQYF TGTGCCAGCAGCTCTCCGGGACATCTGCCGGGTGAGCAGTACTTC
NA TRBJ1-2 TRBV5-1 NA CASSLAGPQGLRFGYTF TGCGCCAGCAGCTTGGCAGGTCCTCAGGGACTAAGATTTGGCTACACCTTC